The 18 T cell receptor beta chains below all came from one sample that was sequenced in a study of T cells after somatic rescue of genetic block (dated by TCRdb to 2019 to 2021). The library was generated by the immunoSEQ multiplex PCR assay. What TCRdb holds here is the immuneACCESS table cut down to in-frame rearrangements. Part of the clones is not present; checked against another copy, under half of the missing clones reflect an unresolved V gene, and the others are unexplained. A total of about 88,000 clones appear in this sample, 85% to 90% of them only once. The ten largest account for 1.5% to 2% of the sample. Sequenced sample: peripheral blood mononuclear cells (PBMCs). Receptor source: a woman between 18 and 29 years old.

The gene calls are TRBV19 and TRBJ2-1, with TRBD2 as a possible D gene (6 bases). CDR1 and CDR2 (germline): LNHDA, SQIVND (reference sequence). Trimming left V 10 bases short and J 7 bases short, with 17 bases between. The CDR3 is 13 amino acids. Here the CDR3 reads CATSVGGLNEQFF. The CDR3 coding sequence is TGTGCCACCTCGGTTGGCGGACTAAATGAGCAGTTCTTC.

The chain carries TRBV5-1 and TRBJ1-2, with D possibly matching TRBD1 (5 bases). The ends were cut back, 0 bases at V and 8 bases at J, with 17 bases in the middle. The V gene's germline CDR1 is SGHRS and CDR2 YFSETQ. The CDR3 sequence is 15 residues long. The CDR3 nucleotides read TGCGCCAGCAGCTTGGAGGGGCGGCCGGTTGAGGGCTACACCTTC. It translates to CASSLEGRPVEGYTF.

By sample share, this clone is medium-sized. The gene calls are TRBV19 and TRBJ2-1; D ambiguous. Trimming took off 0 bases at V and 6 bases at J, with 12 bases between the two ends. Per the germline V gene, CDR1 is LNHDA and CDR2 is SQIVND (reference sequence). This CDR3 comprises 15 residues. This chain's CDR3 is CASSIEEFQSNEQFF. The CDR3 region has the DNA TGTGCCAGTAGTATAGAGGAGTTCCAATCCAATGAGCAGTTCTTC.

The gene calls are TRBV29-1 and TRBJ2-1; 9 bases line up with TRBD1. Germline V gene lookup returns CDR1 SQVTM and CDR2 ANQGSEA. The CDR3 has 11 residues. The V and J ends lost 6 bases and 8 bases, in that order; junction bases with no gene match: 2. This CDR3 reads CSVDRGHEQFF. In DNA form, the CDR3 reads TGCAGCGTGGACAGGGGCCATGAGCAGTTCTTC.

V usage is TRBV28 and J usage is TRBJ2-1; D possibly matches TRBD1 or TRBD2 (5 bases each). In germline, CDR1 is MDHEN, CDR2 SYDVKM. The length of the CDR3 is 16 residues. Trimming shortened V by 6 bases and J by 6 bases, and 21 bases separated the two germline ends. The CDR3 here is CASSRPWDRPLNEQFF. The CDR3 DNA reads TGTGCCAGCAGCCGACCCTGGGACCGACCACTCAATGAGCAGTTCTTC.

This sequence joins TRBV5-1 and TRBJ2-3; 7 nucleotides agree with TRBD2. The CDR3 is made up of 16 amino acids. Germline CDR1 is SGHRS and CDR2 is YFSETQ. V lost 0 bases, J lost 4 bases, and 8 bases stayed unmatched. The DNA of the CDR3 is TGCGCCAGCAGCTTGGCCGGGACTACCTACGCAGATACGCAGTATTTT. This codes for CASSLAGTTYADTQYF.

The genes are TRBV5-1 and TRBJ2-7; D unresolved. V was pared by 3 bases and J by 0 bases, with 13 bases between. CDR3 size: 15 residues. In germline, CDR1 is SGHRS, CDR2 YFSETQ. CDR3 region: CASSSSAVSSYEQYF. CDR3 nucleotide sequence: TGCGCCAGCAGCTCCTCGGCGGTAAGCTCCTACGAGCAGTACTTC.

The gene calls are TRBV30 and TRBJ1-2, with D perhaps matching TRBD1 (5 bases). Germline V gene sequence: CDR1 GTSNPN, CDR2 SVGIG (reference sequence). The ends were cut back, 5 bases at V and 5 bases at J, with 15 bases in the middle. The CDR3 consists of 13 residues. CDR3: CAWASGTAYGYTF. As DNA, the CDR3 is TGTGCCTGGGCCTCCGGGACTGCTTATGGCTACACCTTC.

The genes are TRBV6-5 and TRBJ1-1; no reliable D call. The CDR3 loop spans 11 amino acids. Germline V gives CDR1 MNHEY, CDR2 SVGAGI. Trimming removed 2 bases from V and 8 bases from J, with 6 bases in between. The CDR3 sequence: CASSYGVEAFF. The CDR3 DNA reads TGTGCCAGCAGTTACGGGGTAGAAGCTTTCTTT.

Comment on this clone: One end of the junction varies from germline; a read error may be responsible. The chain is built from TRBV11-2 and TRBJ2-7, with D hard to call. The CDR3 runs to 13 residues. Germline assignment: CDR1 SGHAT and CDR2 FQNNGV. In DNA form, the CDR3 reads TGTGCCAGCAGTCAGACCAACTCCTACGAGCAGTGCTTC. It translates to CASSQTNSYEQCF. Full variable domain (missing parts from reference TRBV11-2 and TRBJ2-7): EAGVAQSPRYKIIEKRQSVAFWCNPISGHATLYWYQQILGQGPKLLIQFQNNGVVDDSQLPKDRFSAERLKGVDSTLKIQPAKLEDSAVYLCASSQTNSYEQCFGPGTRLTVT.

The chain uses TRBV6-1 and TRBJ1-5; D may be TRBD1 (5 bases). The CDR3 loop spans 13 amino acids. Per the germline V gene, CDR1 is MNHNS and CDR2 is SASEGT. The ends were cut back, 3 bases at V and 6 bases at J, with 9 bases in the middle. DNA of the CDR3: TGTGCCAGCAGTGAGCAGGGAGGTCAGCCCCAGCATTTT. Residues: CASSEQGGQPQHF.

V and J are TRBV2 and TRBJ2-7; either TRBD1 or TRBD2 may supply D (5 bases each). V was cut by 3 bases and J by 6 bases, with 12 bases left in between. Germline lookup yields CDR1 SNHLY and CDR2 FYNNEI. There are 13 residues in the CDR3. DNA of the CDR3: TGTGCCAGCAGTGATTTTCCAGGGAGCGAGCAGTACTTC. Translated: CASSDFPGSEQYF.

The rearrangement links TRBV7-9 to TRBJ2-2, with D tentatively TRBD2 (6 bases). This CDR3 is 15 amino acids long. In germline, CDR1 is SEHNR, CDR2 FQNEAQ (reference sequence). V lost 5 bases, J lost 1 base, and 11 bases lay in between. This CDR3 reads CASSRRRGNTGELFF. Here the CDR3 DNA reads TGTGCCAGCAGCCGAAGGCGGGGGAACACCGGGGAGCTGTTTTTT.

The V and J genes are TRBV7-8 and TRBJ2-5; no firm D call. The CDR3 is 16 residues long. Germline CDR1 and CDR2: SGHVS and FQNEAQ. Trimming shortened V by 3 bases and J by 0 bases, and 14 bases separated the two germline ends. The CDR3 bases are TGTGCCAGCAGCTTTCTTAGGGCGGCCAACCAAGAGACCCAGTACTTC. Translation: CASSFLRAANQETQYF.

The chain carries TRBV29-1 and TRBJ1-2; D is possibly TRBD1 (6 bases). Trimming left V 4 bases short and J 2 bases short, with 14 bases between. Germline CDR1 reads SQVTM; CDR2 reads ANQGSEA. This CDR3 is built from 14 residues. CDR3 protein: CSVGPGGPNYGYTF. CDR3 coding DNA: TGCAGCGTTGGGCCGGGGGGGCCCAACTATGGCTACACCTTC. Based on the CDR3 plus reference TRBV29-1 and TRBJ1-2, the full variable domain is SAVISQKPSRDICQRGTSLTIQCQVDSQVTMMFWYRQQPGQSLTLIATANQGSEATYESGFVIDKFPISRPNLTFSTLTVSNMSPEDSSIYLCSVGPGGPNYGYTFGSGTRLTVV.

The CDR3 DNA is TGTGCCAGCAGCCCCGACTACAATGAGCAGTTCTTC. Translating it yields CASSPDYNEQFF. This chain uses TRBV5-5 with TRBJ2-1; no definite D call. Trimming took 4 bases from V and 3 from J, leaving 5 bases between them. Germline assignment: CDR1 SGHKS and CDR2 YYEKEE (reference sequence). This CDR3 is 12 amino acids long. The full variable domain, with the rest looked up from reference TRBV5-5 and TRBJ2-1, is DAGVTQSPTHLIKTRGQQVTLRCSPISGHKSVSWYQQVLGQGPQFIFQYYEKEERGRGNFPDRFSARQFPNYSSELNVNALLLGDSALYLCASSPDYNEQFFGPGTRLTVL.

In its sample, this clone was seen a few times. The CDR3 nucleotides are TGTGCCAGCAGTCTCGGAGCGGGTAGCTCCTACGAGCAGTACTTC. This sequence encodes CASSLGAGSSYEQYF. The V and J genes are TRBV6-1 and TRBJ2-7, with D possibly matching TRBD2 (6 bases). CDR1 is MNHNS and CDR2 is SASEGT in the germline V gene. Deletions cut 5 bases from V and 0 bases from J, with 14 bases between. There are 15 residues in the CDR3.

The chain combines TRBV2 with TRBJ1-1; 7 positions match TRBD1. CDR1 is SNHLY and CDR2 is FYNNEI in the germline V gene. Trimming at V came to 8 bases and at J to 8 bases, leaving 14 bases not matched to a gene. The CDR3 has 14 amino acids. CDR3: CASRPEQGTPEAFF. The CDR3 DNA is TGTGCCAGCCGCCCCGAACAGGGGACCCCCGAAGCTTTCTTT.